The next 26 T cell receptor beta chains were all read from a single sample in a study of blood T cell repertoires in COVID-19 (dated by TCRdb to between 2020 and 2021). Library creation used the immunoSEQ multiplex PCR assay. In TCRdb, the immuneACCESS table is reduced to in-frame sequences with V and J assigned. These tables do not hold every clone; where another copy was compared, an unresolved V gene accounts for under half, and the others remain unexplained. This sample comprises a few hundred thousand clones, around 86% of them detected only once. Over 4% of the sample is taken by the ten largest. Sequencing was done on a sample of peripheral blood. The origin of the receptors is a woman aged 55-69 years with COVID-19, enrolled during active disease.

This clone showed up just once. V usage is TRBV4-3 and J usage is TRBJ2-6; 10 bases match TRBD2. This CDR3 contains 18 residues. V lost 2 bases, J lost 3 bases, and 7 bases stayed unmatched. Per the germline V gene, CDR1 is LGHNA and CDR2 is YSLEER. The chain's CDR3 is CASSQSGRGQGGANVLTF. CDR3 nucleotides: TGCGCCAGCAGCCAAAGCGGGAGGGGGCAAGGTGGGGCCAACGTCCTGACTTTC.

The chain is built from TRBV9 and TRBJ2-6; 8 nucleotides align to TRBD1. The CDR3 spans 16 residues. Germline-derived CDR1 and CDR2 are SGDLS and YYNGEE. The V and J ends lost 3 bases and 2 bases, in that order; junction bases with no gene match: 4. The CDR3 loop is CASSGGQGAGANVLTF. In DNA form, the CDR3 reads TGTGCCAGCAGCGGCGGACAGGGAGCTGGGGCCAACGTCCTGACTTTC.

The V gene is TRBV6-5, the J gene TRBJ1-1, with 8 bases lining up with TRBD1. This CDR3 has 15 amino acids. In germline, CDR1 is MNHEY, CDR2 SVGAGI. Germline trimming cut 4 bases from V and 1 base from J; bases unmatched to any gene: 5. The CDR3 spells CASSLWTGSNTEAFF. In DNA, the CDR3 is TGTGCCAGCAGTTTGTGGACAGGGTCGAACACTGAAGCTTTCTTT.

This chain links TRBV29-1 with TRBJ2-3, with TRBD2 matching 7 bases. Per germline, CDR1 SQVTM and CDR2 ANQGSEA. The CDR3 spans 15 residues. V was clipped by 6 bases and J by 0 bases; unmatched bases: 9. CDR3 in amino acids: CSVMVRRESTDTQYF. CDR3 bases: TGCAGCGTGATGGTACGGCGGGAGAGCACAGATACGCAGTATTTT.

This clone was seen once. This chain links TRBV4-3 with TRBJ2-3; D is perhaps TRBD1 (6 bases). The CDR3 has 13 amino acids. V was clipped by 5 bases and J by 3 bases, with 9 bases between them. The germline V gene has CDR1 LGHNA and CDR2 YSLEER. This chain's CDR3 is CASSVRGTDTQYF. As DNA, the CDR3 is TGCGCCAGCAGCGTTAGGGGGACAGATACGCAGTATTTT.

This chain joins TRBV3-1 (or the pseudogene TRBV3-2) and TRBJ2-7; TRBD2 is a possible D gene (5 bases). Trimming stripped 3 bases from V and 0 bases from J, with 9 bases between. The CDR3 runs 14 residues. Germline CDR1 reads LGHDT; CDR2 reads YNNKEL (reference sequence). In nucleotides, the CDR3 is TGTGCCAGCAGCCAGGTTCGGGGCTCCTACGAGCAGTACTTC. It is translated as CASSQVRGSYEQYF.

V usage is TRBV9 and J usage is TRBJ2-1; TRBD2 agrees at 7 bases. This CDR3 spans 14 amino acids. V shed 3 bases, J shed 2 bases, and the junction held 2 bases outside the gene matches. The germline V gene encodes CDR1 SGDLS and CDR2 YYNGEE. CDR3 protein: CASSGSGTYNEQFF. The CDR3 coding sequence is TGTGCCAGCAGCGGCAGCGGGACCTACAATGAGCAGTTCTTC.

The chain uses TRBV28 and TRBJ1-4, with TRBD1 matching over 8 bases. The junction had 7 bases not matched to a gene; V was cut back by 3 bases and J by 7 bases. The CDR3 is 15 residues long. Germline assignment: CDR1 MDHEN and CDR2 SYDVKM. CDR3 sequence (DNA): TGTGCCAGCAGTTTGCGTGGGACAGGCGTTGAAAAACTGTTTTTT. As protein: CASSLRGTGVEKLFF.

This chain links TRBV7-9 with TRBJ2-3, with 11 bases identical to TRBD2. The ends lost 5 bases at V and 3 bases at J; junction bases unmatched: 4. The CDR3 contains 15 residues. Germline loops: CDR1 SEHNR, CDR2 FQNEAQ (reference sequence). The CDR3 sequence: CASSRSGRATDTQYF. CDR3 nucleotides: TGTGCCAGCAGCCGTAGCGGGAGGGCGACAGATACGCAGTATTTT.

This rearrangement joins TRBV24-1 to TRBJ2-1; 9 bases are shared with TRBD2. V dropped 4 bases and J dropped 8; count of bases not matched to a gene: 11. Germline V lookup: CDR1 KGHDR, CDR2 SFDVKD. The CDR3 sequence is 16 residues long. CDR3 in amino acids: CATSDPGGSGSYEQFF. CDR3 in DNA: TGTGCCACCAGTGACCCCGGAGGTAGCGGGAGCTATGAGCAGTTCTTC.

This clone came up once. The chain combines TRBV6-2 or TRBV6-3 with TRBJ2-5, with TRBD1 matching 7 bases. The ends lost 3 bases at V and 5 bases at J; junction bases unmatched: 6. Germline loops: CDR1 MNHEY, CDR2 SVGEGT. CDR3 size: 14 residues. This CDR3 is CASSYTGVRETQYF. CDR3 sequence (DNA): TGTGCCAGCAGTTATACAGGGGTTCGGGAGACCCAGTACTTC.

The gene calls are TRBV7-3 and TRBJ2-5; 9 positions match TRBD1. The CDR3 has 16 amino acids. The germline V gene has CDR1 SGHTA and CDR2 FQGTGA. V was clipped by 5 bases and J by 4 bases; unmatched bases: 11. In DNA form, the CDR3 reads TGTGCCAGCAGCGAGAGGAGACAGGGGGTGGGAGAGACCCAGTACTTC. Translated, it gives CASSERRQGVGETQYF.

The chain recombines TRBV27 with TRBJ2-2, with 9 bases lining up with TRBD1. The germline gives CDR1 MNHEY, CDR2 SMNVEV (reference sequence). The CDR3 loop spans 14 amino acids. The junction had 5 bases not matched to a gene; V was cut back by 5 bases and J by 7 bases. The CDR3 reads CASSATGGIGELFF. The CDR3 bases are TGTGCCAGCAGTGCGACAGGGGGTATCGGGGAGCTGTTTTTT.

This chain links TRBV29-1 with TRBJ2-7, with D uncertain. The CDR3 has 14 residues. Per germline, CDR1 SQVTM and CDR2 ANQGSEA. V was pared by 0 bases and J by 2 bases, with 11 bases between. The CDR3 bases are TGCAGCGTTGAAGATCCCCAGGAACCCTACGAGCAGTACTTC. Its protein is CSVEDPQEPYEQYF.

The chain has TRBV4-1 and TRBJ2-2, with D perhaps TRBD2 (6 bases). The CDR3 spans 17 residues. With 6 bases removed from V and 1 base from J, the gap between germline ends came to 18 bases. The germline CDR1 and CDR2 sequences are MGHRA and YSYEKL. The CDR3 bases are TGCGCCAGCAGGCAGGGAGGACCGGGACGGAACACCGGGGAGCTGTTTTTT. It specifies CASRQGGPGRNTGELFF.

This clone is a singleton in its sample. The chain recombines TRBV29-1 with TRBJ2-5, with a tentative D call TRBD1 (5 bases). Germline values: CDR1 SQVTM, CDR2 ANQGSEA. Trimming left V 6 bases short and J 1 base short, with 12 bases between. This CDR3 is 13 amino acids long. The CDR3 coding sequence is TGCAGCGTCGAAACCGACAGCCAAGAGACCCAGTACTTC. Translated: CSVETDSQETQYF.

The CDR3, as DNA: TGCAGCGTTGAAGGTCGGACGGGAGGGCCAGATACGCAGTATTTT. This codes for CSVEGRTGGPDTQYF. V is TRBV29-1 and J is TRBJ2-3, with TRBD2 identical over 8 bases. The CDR3 runs 15 residues. Germline values: CDR1 SQVTM, CDR2 ANQGSEA. Trimming removed 1 base from V and 4 bases from J; junction bases left unmatched: 7.

The chain is built from TRBV4-1 and TRBJ2-7, with 8 bases that match TRBD1. This CDR3 has 15 amino acids. Germline CDR1 MGHRA, CDR2 YSYEKL. Trimming took 1 base from V and 2 from J; bases not matched to a gene: 4. CDR3: CASSQGAGGPYEQYF. The CDR3 DNA is TGCGCCAGCAGCCAAGGGGCAGGGGGCCCCTACGAGCAGTACTTC.

The rearrangement uses TRBV24-1 and TRBJ2-5; 7 nucleotides line up with TRBD2. Germline trimming cut 1 base from V and 1 base from J; bases unmatched to any gene: 5. The CDR3 consists of 16 residues. Germline CDR1 reads KGHDR; CDR2 reads SFDVKD. DNA of the CDR3: TGTGCCACCAGTGATTTCCTTTCGGGGGGCCAAGAGACCCAGTACTTC. This sequence encodes CATSDFLSGGQETQYF.

This clone was recorded a few times. The chain couples TRBV19 to TRBJ1-5; D might be TRBD1 (5 bases). CDR1 is LNHDA and CDR2 is SQIVND in the germline V gene (reference sequence). The CDR3 covers 16 residues. V gave up 2 bases and J gave up 0 bases, with 11 bases separating them. The CDR3 loop reads CASSIRGPYSNQPQHF. The CDR3 region has the DNA TGTGCCAGTAGTATAAGGGGTCCATATAGCAATCAGCCCCAGCATTTT.

This chain joins TRBV2 and TRBJ2-7; 7 nucleotides match TRBD2. CDR3 length equals 16 residues. J lost 7 bases, V lost 0 bases, and 12 bases had no gene match. Germline V lookup: CDR1 SNHLY, CDR2 FYNNEI. CDR3 nucleotides: TGTGCCAGCAGTGAAGCCCACCGTAATAGCGGGTCGGAGCAGTACTTC. Translation: CASSEAHRNSGSEQYF.

The chain carries TRBV9 and TRBJ2-1, with 13 bases that match TRBD2. From germline, CDR1 is SGDLS and CDR2 YYNGEE. V shed 3 bases, J shed 2 bases, and the junction held 5 bases outside the gene matches. This CDR3 region has 17 residues. CDR3 sequence reads: CASSATSGRAPYNEQFF. CDR3 in DNA: TGTGCCAGCAGCGCCACTAGCGGGAGGGCCCCCTACAATGAGCAGTTCTTC.

This clone was recorded a few times. The DNA for the CDR3 is TGTGCCAGCAGTTTTGGAGGGGTTCAGCCCCAGCATTTT. Its protein is CASSFGGVQPQHF. This chain uses TRBV28 with TRBJ1-5; a weak D match, TRBD1 (5 bases). The V end was cut by 3 bases, the J end by 6 bases, with 9 bases between. The germline V gene encodes CDR1 MDHEN and CDR2 SYDVKM. This CDR3 contains 13 residues. The whole variable domain, filled in from reference TRBV28 and TRBJ1-5, reads DVKVTQSSRYLVKRTGEKVFLECVQDMDHENMFWYRQDPGLGLRLIYFSYDVKMKEKGDIPEGYSVSREKKERFSLILESASTNQTSMYLCASSFGGVQPQHFGDGTRLSIL.

The chain has TRBV5-1 and TRBJ2-1; no reliable D call. The CDR3 has 14 amino acids. V lost 0 bases and J 5 bases, leaving 9 bases between the germline ends. Germline values: CDR1 SGHRS, CDR2 YFSETQ. The CDR3 sequence is CASSLARQNNEQFF. CDR3 in DNA: TGCGCCAGCAGCTTGGCCCGCCAGAACAATGAGCAGTTCTTC.

A word on this clone: Different DNA sequences within this sample yield the same CDR3. The gene calls are TRBV19 and TRBJ2-7; TRBD2 aligns across 7 bases. Germline CDR1 LNHDA, CDR2 SQIVND (reference sequence). J lost 0 bases, V lost 3 bases, and 8 bases had no gene match. The CDR3 is 16 residues long. In nucleotides, the CDR3 is TGTGCCAGTAGTATCTCTGCTAGCGGCAGCTCCTACGAGCAGTACTTC. Translation: CASSISASGSSYEQYF.

The chain carries TRBV5-1 and TRBJ1-4; D perhaps matches TRBD1 (5 bases). V lost 0 bases to trimming and J lost 7 bases, with 10 bases between them. CDR1 is SGHRS, CDR2 YFSETQ, per germline. CDR3 length equals 14 residues. The chain's CDR3 is CASSLAGTGEKLFF. The CDR3 DNA follows: TGCGCCAGCAGCTTGGCAGGGACTGGTGAAAAACTGTTTTTT.